This TCR beta chain was retrieved from a study of T cell repertoires in cytomegalovirus infection. Study results and caveats: CMV carriers with the relevant HLA were identified by cumulative public TCR beta family frequency. Within the response measured ex vivo, HLA-C-restricted CMV-specific TCR beta clonotypes were dominant.

This CDR3 comprises 15 residues. V was pared by 6 bases and J by 5 bases, with 17 bases between. Germline lookup yields CDR1 MNHEY and CDR2 SVGAGI. TCRdb itself ran the reads through MiXCR, one entry per CDR3 protein. The table has 450,000 to 600,000 distinct CDR3 sequences, around a third seen once. Comment on this clonotype: Its antigen is undetermined.

The sample here was cultured PBMCs, taken from culture after CMV antigen stimulation. This chain joins TRBV6-5 and TRBJ2-1; D remains ambiguous. This TCR was recovered from a human donor in good health (CMV status not recorded). Some clones in this sample may be carry-over from other donors' samples. CDR3 amino acids: CASSPDRSVHNEQFF. CDR3 nucleotide sequence: TGTGCCAGCAGCCCTGACCGCAGCGTACACAATGAGCAGTTCTTC.